This is a list of T cell receptor beta chains from one sample in a study of control samples from healthy donors and cancer patients. TCRdb's copy holds only in-frame clones and misses some; the assay was immunoSEQ multiplex PCR. The repertoire holds 95,000 to 150,000 clones, with approximately 92% as singletons. The sequencing input was PBMCs. Receptors originate from a man older than 75 with head and neck cancer. The CDR3 runs from the conserved cysteine through the conserved F or W. The D gene is left open where the match is weak. Size tells how often a clone was seen (once, few, many) or the class of an expanded clone, and some rows leave it out.

-	TRBV11-2	-	TRBJ1-1	CASSSPWNTEAFF	TGTGCCAGCAGCTCCCCTTGGAACACTGAAGCTTTCTTT
TRBD2	TRBV5-4	-	TRBJ2-1	CASSFGREGRYEQFF	TGTGCCAGCAGCTTCGGGCGGGAGGGCCGTTACGAGCAGTTCTTC
-	TRBV19	-	TRBJ2-2	CASSSDRDHTGELFF	TGTGCCAGTAGTAGCGACAGAGATCACACCGGGGAGCTGTTTTTT
-	TRBV5-1	-	TRBJ2-7	CASSSRQPGQRYEQYF	TGCGCCAGCAGCTCCCGGCAACCGGGTCAGAGGTACGAGCAGTACTTC
-	TRBV9	-	TRBJ2-2	CASSVGFANTGELFF	TGTGCCAGCAGCGTAGGATTCGCGAACACCGGGGAGCTGTTTTTT
-	TRBV10-2	-	TRBJ2-4	CASSDRRGIQYF	TGCGCCAGTTCTGATCGTAGGGGCATTCAGTACTTC
-	TRBV18	once	TRBJ2-5	CASSPHPETQYF	TGTGCCAGCTCACCACATCCCGAGACCCAGTACTTC
TRBD1	TRBV3-1/TRBV3-2	-	TRBJ1-3	CASSSGRTGGNTIYF	TGTGCCAGCAGCTCCGGTAGGACAGGTGGAAACACCATATATTTT
-	TRBV5-6	-	TRBJ1-5	CASSLGGLNNQPQHF	TGTGCCAGCAGCCTGGGGGGATTGAACAATCAGCCCCAGCATTTT
-	TRBV2	-	TRBJ2-3	CASSEALRAEPSTDTQYF	TGTGCCAGCAGTGAAGCGCTTCGAGCGGAGCCTAGCACAGATACGCAGTATTTT
-	TRBV2	-	TRBJ2-5	CASSELGLAQETQYF	TGTGCCAGCAGTGAATTAGGGCTAGCACAAGAGACCCAGTACTTC
-	TRBV6-5	-	TRBJ2-3	CASSSLGVQSDTQYF	TGTGCCAGCAGTTCCCTGGGGGTTCAATCAGATACGCAGTATTTT
TRBD1	TRBV6-5	-	TRBJ2-7	CASSFRDRGSYEQYF	TGTGCCAGCAGCTTCCGGGACAGGGGGAGCTACGAGCAGTACTTC
TRBD1	TRBV20-1	-	TRBJ2-7	CSASSLGQGFRYEQYF	TGCAGTGCTAGTAGTTTGGGACAGGGGTTTCGGTACGAGCAGTACTTC
TRBD1	TRBV30	-	TRBJ2-1	CAWSRDRVSPNEQFF	TGTGCCTGGAGTAGGGACAGGGTCTCACCCAATGAGCAGTTCTTC
-	TRBV6-1	-	TRBJ2-7	CASSKAEPRWNEQYF	TGTGCCAGCAGTAAAGCGGAACCGAGGTGGAACGAGCAGTACTTC
-	TRBV6-5	-	TRBJ2-7	CASSYGRGPLYEQYF	TGTGCCAGCAGTTACGGGCGGGGACCACTCTACGAGCAGTACTTC
-	TRBV9	once	TRBJ2-7	CASSPRGERTYEQYF	TGTGCCAGCAGTCCTAGGGGGGAGAGGACCTACGAGCAGTACTTC
-	TRBV19	-	TRBJ2-5	CASSIIGGVGETQYF	TGTGCCAGTAGTATAATTGGAGGAGTCGGGGAGACCCAGTACTTC
-	TRBV4-3	-	TRBJ1-4	CASSQLPLGTEKLFF	TGCGCCAGCAGCCAGCTCCCCCTAGGGACGGAAAAACTGTTTTTT
TRBD1	TRBV6-6	once	TRBJ2-7	CASSYPRQGGQYEQYF	TGTGCCAGCAGTTACCCCAGACAGGGGGGGCAATACGAGCAGTACTTC
-	TRBV6-5	-	TRBJ2-5	CASSIQGGETQYF	TGTGCCAGCAGTATACAGGGAGGTGAGACCCAGTACTTC
TRBD2	TRBV25-1	-	TRBJ2-3	CASSEYLAGGQDTQYF	TGTGCCAGCAGTGAATATCTAGCGGGAGGTCAAGATACGCAGTATTTT
-	TRBV6-5	-	TRBJ2-7	CASSAGRVSYEQYF	TGTGCCAGCAGCGCGGGGCGGGTCTCCTACGAGCAGTACTTC
-	TRBV2	-	TRBJ2-1	CASSSGFNEQFF	TGTGCCAGCAGTAGTGGGTTCAATGAGCAGTTCTTC
TRBD2	TRBV24-1	-	TRBJ2-6	CATSAGLAGPSGANVLTF	TGTGCCACCAGTGCAGGGCTAGCGGGGCCCTCTGGGGCCAACGTCCTGACTTTC
-	TRBV5-1	-	TRBJ1-1	CASSLLGVNTEAFF	TGCGCCAGCAGCTTGCTGGGGGTGAACACTGAAGCTTTCTTT
-	TRBV7-9	-	TRBJ1-4	CASSLYAGEKLFF	TGTGCCAGCAGCTTATACGCGGGTGAAAAACTGTTTTTT
TRBD2	TRBV9	-	TRBJ2-7	CASSVGASGRTSYEQYF	TGTGCCAGCAGCGTAGGGGCTAGCGGGAGGACCTCCTACGAGCAGTACTTC
-	TRBV4-1	few	TRBJ2-7	CASSQSRVRGPTIEQYF	TGCGCCAGCAGCCAATCTAGGGTCCGGGGACCGACCATCGAGCAGTACTTC
TRBD1	TRBV7-9	-	TRBJ2-7	CASSWTGGSFEQYF	TGTGCCAGCAGCTGGACAGGGGGCTCCTTCGAGCAGTACTTC
-	TRBV2	-	TRBJ2-2	CASSELRGGPSNTGELFF	TGTGCCAGCAGTGAGCTTCGTGGGGGACCCTCGAACACCGGGGAGCTGTTTTTT
-	TRBV18	-	TRBJ1-1	CASSPQSGQDFRNTEAFF	TGTGCCAGCTCACCTCAAAGTGGTCAGGACTTTAGGAACACTGAAGCTTTCTTT
-	TRBV4-1	-	TRBJ1-5	CASSQATSNQPQHF	TGCGCCAGCAGCCAAGCAACCAGCAATCAGCCCCAGCATTTT
TRBD1	TRBV6-5	-	TRBJ1-2	CASSPRDRERYGYTF	TGTGCCAGCAGCCCCCGAGACAGGGAGAGATATGGCTACACCTTC
TRBD2	TRBV3-1/TRBV3-2	-	TRBJ2-5	CASSPSGKRGASETQYF	TGTGCCAGCAGTCCCTCGGGTAAGCGGGGCGCCTCGGAAACCCAGTACTTC
-	TRBV10-3	-	TRBJ1-2	CAIRLTTANYGYTF	TGTGCCATCAGGCTGACAACCGCTAACTATGGCTACACCTTC
-	TRBV6-5	-	TRBJ1-2	CASSFDRRGYTF	TGTGCCAGCAGTTTCGATCGGCGCGGCTACACCTTC
TRBD2	TRBV3-1/TRBV3-2	-	TRBJ2-7	CASSRTSGGNEQYF	TGTGCCAGCAGCCGGACTAGCGGGGGGAATGAGCAGTACTTC
-	TRBV7-6	-	TRBJ1-1	CASRGDTEAFF	TGTGCCAGCAGAGGGGACACTGAAGCTTTCTTT
TRBD2	TRBV6-2/TRBV6-3	-	TRBJ2-2	CASSGGASGTPGELFF	TGTGCCAGCAGTGGTGGGGCTAGCGGTACCCCCGGGGAGCTGTTTTTT
TRBD1	TRBV5-1	-	TRBJ2-4	CASSSQGVGNIQYF	TGCGCCAGCAGCTCCCAGGGGGTAGGAAACATTCAGTACTTC
TRBD1	TRBV6-5	-	TRBJ2-1	CASSRTGGDYNEQFF	TGTGCCAGCAGTCGTACAGGGGGCGACTACAATGAGCAGTTCTTC
TRBD1	TRBV29-1	-	TRBJ1-2	CSVEQTGTGHGYTF	TGCAGCGTTGAGCAAACCGGGACAGGTCATGGCTACACCTTC
-	TRBV27	few	TRBJ2-5	CASSRLGGPRTQETQYF	TGTGCCAGCAGTCGACTGGGGGGGCCCCGTACCCAAGAGACCCAGTACTTC
-	TRBV19	-	TRBJ1-5	CASSLGQRPYHF	TGTGCCAGTAGTCTTGGACAGCGACCTTACCATTTT
TRBD1	TRBV27	-	TRBJ2-2	CASRQGAQMNTGELFF	TGTGCCAGCAGACAGGGGGCGCAGATGAACACCGGGGAGCTGTTTTTT
-	TRBV9	-	TRBJ2-7	CASSFDPGSAYEQYF	TGTGCCAGCAGCTTCGACCCGGGGTCAGCCTACGAGCAGTACTTC
-	TRBV5-1	-	TRBJ2-3	CASSFLGPRDTDTQYF	TGCGCCAGCAGCTTCCTTGGACCTAGAGACACAGATACGCAGTATTTT
-	TRBV6-5	-	TRBJ2-1	CASSYSRTSQGDEQFF	TGTGCCAGCAGTTACTCGAGGACATCTCAAGGGGATGAGCAGTTCTTC
-	TRBV19	-	TRBJ2-6	CASSSQGYSGANVLTF	TGTGCCAGTAGTTCCCAGGGTTACTCTGGGGCCAACGTCCTGACTTTC
-	TRBV30	-	TRBJ2-7	CAWSPTSYEQYF	TGTGCCTGGAGTCCAACGAGCTACGAGCAGTACTTC
TRBD2	TRBV6-4	-	TRBJ2-1	CASSDSAGGTLERRFF	TGTGCCAGCAGTGACTCGGCGGGGGGGACTCTGGAGAGGCGGTTCTTC
TRBD1	TRBV2	-	TRBJ1-2	CASRRDSNYGYTF	TGTGCCAGCAGGCGGGACAGTAACTATGGCTACACCTTC
TRBD1	TRBV29-1	-	TRBJ1-1	CSVGQGLGTEAFF	TGCAGCGTAGGACAGGGGTTGGGCACTGAAGCTTTCTTT
TRBD1	TRBV27	-	TRBJ2-7	CASSSADRELGYEQYF	TGTGCCAGCAGTTCCGCGGACAGGGAGCTGGGGTACGAGCAGTACTTC
-	TRBV5-5	-	TRBJ2-6	CASSLVGQANSGANVLTF	TGTGCCAGCAGCTTGGTAGGGCAGGCCAACTCTGGGGCCAACGTCCTGACTTTC
TRBD2	TRBV29-1	once	TRBJ2-3	CSVVLAGAADTQYF	TGCAGCGTTGTTCTAGCGGGAGCGGCGGATACGCAGTATTTT
-	TRBV6-5	-	TRBJ2-7	CASRAFSYEQYF	TGTGCCAGCAGAGCTTTCTCCTACGAGCAGTACTTC
TRBD1	TRBV5-4	once	TRBJ2-5	CASSPTGGAGETQYF	TGTGCCAGCAGCCCCACAGGGGGCGCCGGGGAGACCCAGTACTTC